The source of this T cell receptor (beta chain) is a study of Ad26.COV2.S vaccination and SARS-CoV-2 variants. Study context: In the COV1001 trial, the donor was in the Ad26.COV2.S arm. Ad26.COV2.S given intramuscularly, once or twice 56 days apart.

Only in-frame clones appear in the TCRdb table, and some are missing; sequencing was by immunoSEQ multiplex PCR. The data hold approximately 250,000 clones, with around 90% observed a single time. V lost 4 bases and J 10 bases, leaving 12 bases between the germline ends. This CDR3 spans 13 amino acids. Per germline, CDR1 SGHRS and CDR2 YFSETQ. On this clone: What it recognizes is unknown.

Findings of the study overall: Responses of T cells in total may have been underestimated by the TCR breadth and depth analyses.

Regarding treatment: 19 received Ad26.COV2.S at low or high dose, single or two shots; about five received placebo; per-sample allocation not given. Day 63 after the first injection of vaccine or placebo was the sampling time. An adult donor aged 18-55 years was enrolled in Boston. Material: peripheral blood, obtained in a trial of Ad26.COV2.S vaccine versus placebo. This chain links TRBV5-1 with TRBJ1-6; a weak D match, TRBD1 (6 bases). The TCR comes from a person between 18 and 65 years old who received the Ad26.COV2.S COVID-19 vaccine or a placebo. CDR3 DNA: TGCGCCAGCAGCCCGCCGGACAGATCACCCCTCCACTTT. This encodes CASSPPDRSPLHF.